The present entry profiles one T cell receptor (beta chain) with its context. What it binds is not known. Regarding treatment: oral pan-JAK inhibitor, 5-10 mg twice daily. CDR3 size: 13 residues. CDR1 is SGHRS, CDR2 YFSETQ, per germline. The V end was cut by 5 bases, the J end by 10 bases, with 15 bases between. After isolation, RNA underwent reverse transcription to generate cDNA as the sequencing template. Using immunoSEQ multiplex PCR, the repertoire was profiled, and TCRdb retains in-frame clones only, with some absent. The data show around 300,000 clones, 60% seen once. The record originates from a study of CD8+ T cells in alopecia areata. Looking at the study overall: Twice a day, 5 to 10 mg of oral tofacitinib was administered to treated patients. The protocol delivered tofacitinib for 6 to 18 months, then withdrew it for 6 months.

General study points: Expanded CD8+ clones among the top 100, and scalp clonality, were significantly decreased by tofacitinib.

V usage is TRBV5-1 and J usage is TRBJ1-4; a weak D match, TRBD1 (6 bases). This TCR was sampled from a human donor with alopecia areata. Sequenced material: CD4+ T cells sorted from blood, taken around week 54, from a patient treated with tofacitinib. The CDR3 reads CASRATGMGKLFF. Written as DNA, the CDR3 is TGCGCCAGCAGGGCTACAGGGATGGGAAAACTGTTTTTT.